Following are 32 T cell receptor beta chains from one sample sequenced in a study of long-term antiretroviral therapy in people with HIV. Version v3.0 of the immunoSEQ assay ran at survey level. Assay: immunoSEQ multiplex PCR; the TCRdb copy retains only in-frame clones and omits some. The sample includes 20,000 or so clones, approximately 88% seen only once; the top ten take more than 3.5%. The sample was unsorted PBMCs, taken 2.1 years after starting antiretroviral therapy. The source is a man aged 18 to 29 with HIV.

The CDR3 is CASGGGGYTF. The CDR3 coding sequence is TGTGCCAGCGGGGGAGGTGGCTACACCTTC. The J gene is TRBJ1-2, the V gene TRBV6-6, with a tentative D call TRBD1 (5 bases). The V end lost 8 bases, the J end lost 7 bases, and 8 bases lay between the germline ends. The CDR3 is 10 residues long. Germline V CDR1 and CDR2: MNHNY, SVGAGI (reference sequence).

The CDR3 reads CASSPNVGPGYGYTF. The CDR3 DNA follows: TGCGCCAGCAGCCCTAACGTGGGGCCCGGCTATGGCTACACCTTC. The chain employs TRBV4-3 and TRBJ1-2; TRBD1 is a possible D gene (5 bases). CDR3 size: 15 residues. With 4 bases removed from V and 4 bases from J, the gap between germline ends came to 16 bases. The germline V gene has CDR1 LGHNA and CDR2 YSLEER.

The chain combines TRBV7-9 with TRBJ2-2; D remains unclear. The CDR3 runs 11 residues. Germline CDR1 and CDR2: SEHNR and FQNEAQ (reference sequence). The V gene lost 5 bases and the J gene lost 7 bases, with 5 bases spanning the gap. The CDR3 loop is CASSPLGELFF. The CDR3 bases are TGTGCCAGCAGCCCGCTCGGGGAGCTGTTTTTT.

The gene calls are TRBV6-5 and TRBJ1-6, with 9 bases fitting TRBD1. This CDR3 region has 14 residues. The V segment lost 6 bases and the J segment 7 bases; nucleotides outside the gene matches: 4. Germline V gene sequence: CDR1 MNHEY, CDR2 SVGAGI. The CDR3 region has the DNA TGTGCCAGCAGGGGACAGGGTAGCAATTCACCCCTCCACTTT. Amino acid sequence: CASRGQGSNSPLHF.

This clone was recorded only once. The chain recombines TRBV6-1 with TRBJ2-7; 7 bases are a match to TRBD1. This CDR3 comprises 19 residues. Germline trimming cut 0 bases from V and 3 bases from J; bases unmatched to any gene: 17. In germline, CDR1 is MNHNS, CDR2 SASEGT. CDR3: CASSEALTPGQIKYYEQYF. The CDR3, as DNA: TGTGCCAGCAGTGAAGCCCTGACTCCGGGACAGATAAAATACTACGAGCAGTACTTC.

With respect to this clone: This CDR3 fails to terminate in the conserved phenylalanine or tryptophan, so it likely reflects a read error. The chain joins TRBV7-9 to TRBJ1-1; 7 bases agree with TRBD1. Germline loops: CDR1 SEHNR, CDR2 FQNEAQ (reference sequence). There are 13 residues in the CDR3. V lost 6 bases and J lost 5; bases outside the gene matches: 6. In nucleotides, the CDR3 is TGTGCCAGCAGGTACACAGGGGTGACTGAAGCTTTCTGT. As protein: CASRYTGVTEAFC.

V and J are TRBV2 and TRBJ1-5; D is undetermined. V gave up 6 bases and J gave up 9 bases, with 27 bases separating them. Per germline, CDR1 SNHLY and CDR2 FYNNEI. The CDR3 sequence is 17 residues long. The CDR3 protein is CASSESFLFVEKSPQHF. In DNA form, the CDR3 reads TGTGCCAGCAGCGAGAGTTTCCTTTTTGTCGAGAAATCGCCCCAGCATTTT.

The V and J genes are TRBV6-1 and TRBJ2-5, with TRBD1 as a possible D gene (6 bases). CDR1 is MNHNS, CDR2 SASEGT, per germline. The V gene lost 4 bases and the J gene lost 2 bases, with 17 bases spanning the gap. This CDR3 has 16 amino acids. As DNA, the CDR3 is TGTGCCAGCAGTGTTTTCACAGGGCAATTACAAGAGACCCAGTACTTC. As protein: CASSVFTGQLQETQYF.

V gene TRBV6-1 combines with J gene TRBJ2-7; D possibly corresponds to TRBD2 (6 bases). From germline, CDR1 is MNHNS and CDR2 SASEGT. This CDR3 has 14 residues. Trimming removed 1 base at V and 3 bases at J, with 10 bases between. The CDR3 here is CASSEVAGSYEQYF. DNA for the CDR3: TGTGCCAGCAGTGAAGTCGCCGGGAGCTACGAGCAGTACTTC.

The chain carries TRBV30 and TRBJ2-5; D may be TRBD1 (5 bases). The germline V gene has CDR1 GTSNPN and CDR2 SVGIG (reference sequence). The V end was cut by 0 bases, the J end by 4 bases, with 9 bases between. The CDR3 sequence is 13 residues long. The CDR3 region has the DNA TGTGCCTGGAGTGTCGCCAGGGCAGAGACCCAGTACTTC. Its protein product is CAWSVARAETQYF.

V is TRBV19 and J is TRBJ1-3; D call uncertain. Per germline, CDR1 LNHDA and CDR2 SQIVND (reference sequence). The V gene lost 4 bases and the J gene lost 0 bases, with 10 bases spanning the gap. The CDR3 loop spans 15 amino acids. DNA of the CDR3: TGTGCCAGTAGTAAGACCCGGAGCTCTGGAAACACCATATATTTT. Protein product: CASSKTRSSGNTIYF. Variable domain in full (rest from reference TRBV19 and TRBJ1-3): DGGITQSPKYLFRKEGQNVTLSCEQNLNHDAMYWYRQDPGQGLRLIYYSQIVNDFQKGDIAEGYSVSREKKESFPLTVTSAQKNPTAFYLCASSKTRSSGNTIYFGEGSWLTVV.

The chain has TRBV6-6 and TRBJ1-1; D gene ambiguous. Trimming took off 5 bases at V and 1 base at J, with 8 bases between the two ends. CDR1 is MNHNY, CDR2 SVGAGI, per germline (reference sequence). This CDR3 is 13 amino acids long. The CDR3 DNA reads TGTGCCAGCAGTCCCCTAGAGAACACTGAAGCTTTCTTT. It translates to CASSPLENTEAFF.

The genes are TRBV9 and TRBJ2-1; D is ambiguous. CDR3 length: 17 residues. The V end was cut by 3 bases, the J end by 0 bases, with 16 bases between. CDR1 and CDR2 (germline): SGDLS, YYNGEE. The CDR3 sequence: CASSEGSVLISYNEQFF. The CDR3 region has the DNA TGTGCCAGCAGCGAGGGAAGTGTCCTTATCTCCTACAATGAGCAGTTCTTC.

The chain couples TRBV19 to TRBJ1-5, with no clear D. CDR3 size: 13 residues. CDR1 is LNHDA, CDR2 SQIVND, per germline (reference sequence). The V gene lost 8 bases and the J gene lost 4 bases, with 12 bases spanning the gap. CDR3: CASGEAGNQPQHF. The CDR3 DNA reads TGTGCCAGTGGAGAGGCGGGGAATCAGCCCCAGCATTTT.

This clone has more than one count but fewer than ten. V usage is TRBV21-1 and J usage is TRBJ1-5; the table's D call, TRBD1, was not checked against the DNA. TRBV21-1 is an annotated pseudogene. The CDR3 runs 16 residues. The CDR3 coding sequence is TGTGCCAGCAGCAAAAGCACTACAGGGAGTTTTCGGGCCCAGCATTTT. It yields the protein CASSKSTTGSFRAQHF.

The rearrangement links TRBV30 to TRBJ2-7; 9 bases line up with TRBD1. The CDR3 has 15 amino acids. The germline gives CDR1 GTSNPN, CDR2 SVGIG (reference sequence). V shed 0 bases and J 2 bases; nucleotides not matched to a gene: 5. Here the CDR3 reads CAWSVRDRGTYEQYF. The CDR3 region has the DNA TGTGCCTGGAGTGTACGAGACAGGGGGACCTACGAGCAGTACTTC.

V gene TRBV18 combines with J gene TRBJ1-4; D is unclear. CDR3 length equals 14 residues. V was pared by 1 base and J by 3 bases, with 6 bases between. The germline CDR1 and CDR2 sequences are KGHSH and LQKENI. This chain's CDR3 is CASSPQVANEKLFF. DNA of the CDR3: TGTGCCAGCTCACCACAGGTAGCTAATGAAAAACTGTTTTTT.

The rearrangement links TRBV27 to TRBJ1-5; D is unresolved. The germline gives CDR1 MNHEY, CDR2 SMNVEV (reference sequence). V shed 2 bases and J shed 5 bases, with 13 bases lying between them. The CDR3 runs 15 residues. This chain's CDR3 is CASSLVWDLDQPQHF. As DNA, the CDR3 is TGTGCCAGCAGTTTAGTCTGGGATTTGGATCAGCCCCAGCATTTT.

The chain has TRBV5-1 and TRBJ1-1; 11 bases are shared with TRBD1. This CDR3 has 16 amino acids. The germline gives CDR1 SGHRS, CDR2 YFSETQ. The V segment lost 2 bases and the J segment 5 bases; nucleotides outside the gene matches: 8. The CDR3 region is CASSFGQGALRTEAFF. Written as DNA, the CDR3 is TGCGCCAGCAGCTTTGGACAGGGGGCGCTGAGGACTGAAGCTTTCTTT.

CDR3: CASSPTSGRRETQYF. CDR3 DNA: TGTGCCAGCTCCCCTACTAGCGGGAGAAGAGAGACCCAGTACTTC. The V call is TRBV18, the J call TRBJ2-5, with 11 bases fitting TRBD2. With 6 bases clipped from V and 4 bases from J, the junction kept 7 bases outside the gene matches. This CDR3 spans 15 amino acids. CDR1 KGHSH and CDR2 LQKENI come from the germline V gene.

The chain joins TRBV6-1 to TRBJ1-4; TRBD1 is a possible D gene (5 bases). Germline V CDR1 and CDR2: MNHNS, SASEGT. This CDR3 is 12 amino acids long. The germline V and J ends were trimmed by 5 bases and 6 bases, with 7 bases remaining between them. The CDR3 spells CASSTGHEKLFF. CDR3 coding DNA: TGTGCCAGCAGTACAGGCCATGAAAAACTGTTTTTT.

The genes are TRBV7-9 and TRBJ2-1, with D perhaps matching TRBD1 or TRBD2 (6 bases each). This CDR3 region has 14 residues. CDR1 and CDR2 (germline): SEHNR, FQNEAQ (reference sequence). V lost 2 bases and J lost 10, with 15 bases in between. The CDR3 sequence: CASSLLRAGGEQFF. The CDR3 DNA follows: TGTGCCAGCAGCTTACTGAGGGCCGGGGGCGAGCAGTTCTTC.

The rearrangement links TRBV11-1 to TRBJ2-1; 11 bases are shared with TRBD2. The V gene end was trimmed by 3 bases and the J gene end by 8 bases; junction bases not matched to a gene: 6. The CDR3 loop spans 15 amino acids. The germline V gene encodes CDR1 SGHAT and CDR2 FQDESV (reference sequence). The CDR3 DNA follows: TGTGCCAGCAGCTTGGGGACTAGCGGCCGGGATGAGCAGTTCTTC. Residues: CASSLGTSGRDEQFF.

The chain combines TRBV14 with TRBJ1-2; D is possibly TRBD1 (6 bases). The CDR3 consists of 13 residues. From germline, CDR1 is SGHDN and CDR2 FVKESK. Trimming removed 4 bases at V and 2 bases at J, with 8 bases between. The CDR3 region has the DNA TGTGCCAGCAGCCCGGACAGAAACTATGGCTACACCTTC. The encoded protein is CASSPDRNYGYTF.

The rearrangement joins TRBV10-3 to TRBJ2-2; TRBD1 matches 8 bases. The CDR3 extends over 12 amino acids. Germline CDR1 and CDR2: ENHRY and SYGVKD. With 6 bases clipped from V and 6 bases from J, the junction kept 0 bases outside the gene matches. DNA for the CDR3: TGTGCCATCAGGGGACAGGCCGGGGAGCTGTTTTTT. It yields the protein CAIRGQAGELFF.

The chain has TRBV19 and TRBJ2-3, with 10 bases matching TRBD2. Trimming cost V 3 bases and J 8 bases; bases outside gene matches: 8. CDR3 size: 15 residues. Germline V gene lookup returns CDR1 LNHDA and CDR2 SQIVND (reference sequence). In DNA, the CDR3 is TGTGCCAGTAGTATTGGGTTAGCGGGAGGTTCTACGCAGTATTTT. Translated: CASSIGLAGGSTQYF.

J is TRBJ2-1 and V is TRBV7-2; 12 bases map to TRBD2. This CDR3 has 15 amino acids. Germline V gene data show CDR1 as SGHTA and CDR2 as FQGNSA. Trimming at V came to 4 bases and at J to 4 bases, leaving 2 bases not matched to a gene. The CDR3 DNA follows: TGTGCCAGCAGCTCCGGACTAGCGGGATACAATGAGCAGTTCTTC. This gives the protein CASSSGLAGYNEQFF.

This clone was picked up a small number of times. The chain combines TRBV11-2 with TRBJ2-7; tentative D call: TRBD2 (6 bases). Trimming removed 5 bases from V and 2 bases from J, with 10 bases in between. This CDR3 is 13 amino acids long. Germline V gene sequence: CDR1 SGHAT, CDR2 FQNNGV. The CDR3 here is CASSPWGAYEQYF. CDR3 nucleotides: TGTGCCAGCAGCCCATGGGGGGCCTACGAGCAGTACTTC. The complete variable domain, with remaining parts taken from reference TRBV11-2 and TRBJ2-7, reads EAGVAQSPRYKIIEKRQSVAFWCNPISGHATLYWYQQILGQGPKLLIQFQNNGVVDDSQLPKDRFSAERLKGVDSTLKIQPAKLEDSAVYLCASSPWGAYEQYFGPGTRLTVT.

This rearrangement joins TRBV14 to TRBJ2-3; TRBD1 or TRBD2 may be the D gene (5 bases each). V was clipped by 6 bases and J by 5 bases, with 18 bases between them. This CDR3 has 15 amino acids. Germline loops: CDR1 SGHDN, CDR2 FVKESK. The CDR3 nucleotides are TGTGCCAGCAGTCATTTCCCGGGGCAGGGAGATACGCAGTATTTT. Protein sequence: CASSHFPGQGDTQYF.

The chain employs TRBV5-1 and TRBJ1-2, with a weak D call TRBD1 (6 bases). The CDR3 is made up of 16 amino acids. V shed 4 bases and J shed 11 bases, with 27 bases lying between them. The germline gives CDR1 SGHRS, CDR2 YFSETQ. CDR3 residues: CASSPLFSGGERAYTF. As DNA, the CDR3 is TGCGCCAGCAGCCCGCTTTTTAGTGGGGGCGAACGAGCTTACACCTTC.

This chain uses TRBV4-3 with TRBJ2-7, with D possibly called TRBD1 or TRBD2 (5 bases each). Germline V gene data show CDR1 as LGHNA and CDR2 as YSLEER. CDR3 length: 13 residues. Trimming cost V 6 bases and J 6 bases, with 15 bases left between them. CDR3 in amino acids: CASRSGFGAEQYF. DNA of the CDR3: TGCGCCAGCAGATCGGGGTTCGGGGCCGAGCAGTACTTC.

This clone was seen only once. The chain links TRBV7-9 to TRBJ2-3, with TRBD1 matching over 9 bases. This CDR3 region has 17 residues. Germline V gene sequence: CDR1 SEHNR, CDR2 FQNEAQ (reference sequence). After removal of 2 bases from V and 0 bases from J, the junction contained 6 bases not matched to a gene. CDR3 DNA: TGTGCCAGCAGCTTAAGCGGGACAGGGCTAAGCACAGATACGCAGTATTTT. Amino acids: CASSLSGTGLSTDTQYF.